A single sample gave rise to the 24 T cell receptor beta chains below, sequenced in a study of shared clonotypes between healthy human individuals. Clones were read by immunoSEQ multiplex PCR, and TCRdb kept only the in-frame ones, dropping some. The sample holds about 2.4 million clones, 93% seen once. The sequencing sample was made of naive CD4+ T cells from PBMCs. Subset noted: CD45RA+ positively selected. Receptors originate from a man between 18 and 29 years old in good health. Some clones in this sample may be carry-over from other donors' samples.

The V gene is TRBV5-1, the J gene TRBJ2-3; possibly TRBD1 or TRBD2 for D (5 bases each). Germline V gives CDR1 SGHRS, CDR2 YFSETQ. V lost 4 bases to trimming and J lost 0 bases, with 18 bases between them. The CDR3 sequence is 17 residues long. The CDR3 DNA reads TGCGCCAGCAGCGAGGGGTTGAGTAGCCCGAGCACAGATACGCAGTATTTT. It specifies CASSEGLSSPSTDTQYF.

Notes on this clone: The same CDR3 arises from other DNA sequences in this sample as well. The J gene is TRBJ2-3, the V gene TRBV6-5; no firm D call. Germline CDR1 reads MNHEY; CDR2 reads SVGAGI. V was pared by 2 bases and J by 3 bases, with 6 bases between. CDR3 size: 13 residues. CDR3 DNA sequence: TGTGCCAGCAGTTACACCTCGACAGATACGCAGTATTTT. Translating it yields CASSYTSTDTQYF.

The V call is TRBV10-3, the J call TRBJ2-5; possibly TRBD1 or TRBD2 for D (5 bases each). Trimming removed 7 bases from V and 3 bases from J, with 18 bases in between. Germline loops: CDR1 ENHRY, CDR2 SYGVKD. CDR3 length: 15 residues. This chain's CDR3 is CAIKMGTGTEETQYF. Written as DNA, the CDR3 is TGTGCCATCAAAATGGGTACCGGGACCGAAGAGACCCAGTACTTC.

In its sample, this clone was seen once. CDR3 residues: CSVKKVGGRGYGYTF. The CDR3 nucleotides read TGCAGCGTTAAAAAGGTTGGGGGGCGAGGCTATGGCTACACCTTC. This chain connects TRBV29-1 to TRBJ1-2, with D possibly being TRBD1 (6 bases). Germline CDR1 SQVTM, CDR2 ANQGSEA. This CDR3 spans 15 amino acids. Deletions cut 5 bases from V and 4 bases from J, with 20 bases between.

V and J are TRBV7-9 and TRBJ2-2; TRBD2 matches 9 bases. The length of the CDR3 is 15 residues. V lost 10 bases and J lost 5; bases outside the gene matches: 11. Germline V gene data show CDR1 as SEHNR and CDR2 as FQNEAQ (reference sequence). The CDR3 DNA sequence: TGTGCCACCCGCGGGCGGGAGGGCCGGACCGGGGAGCTGTTTTTT. It translates to CATRGREGRTGELFF.

V gene TRBV6-1 combines with J gene TRBJ2-7, with TRBD2 matching over 10 bases. The CDR3 loop spans 15 amino acids. CDR1 is MNHNS, CDR2 SASEGT, per germline. The V and J ends lost 7 bases and 0 bases, in that order; junction bases with no gene match: 6. The CDR3 here is CASMGASGGSYEQYF. CDR3 DNA: TGTGCCAGCATGGGGGCTAGCGGGGGCTCCTACGAGCAGTACTTC.

This chain connects TRBV5-1 to TRBJ1-3; perhaps TRBD1 as D (6 bases). The CDR3 sequence is 17 residues long. Trimming stripped 5 bases from V and 0 bases from J, with 18 bases between. Germline values: CDR1 SGHRS, CDR2 YFSETQ. CDR3 in amino acids: CASSLGWGPDSGNTIYF. In DNA form, the CDR3 reads TGCGCCAGCAGTCTGGGGTGGGGGCCCGACTCTGGAAACACCATATATTTT.

J is TRBJ1-1 and V is TRBV14; D gene ambiguous. CDR1 is SGHDN and CDR2 is FVKESK in the germline V gene. The CDR3 length is 15 residues. Trimming took 5 bases from V and 2 from J, leaving 15 bases between them. The CDR3 DNA follows: TGTGCCAGCAGCGATCAGACAAAACAAAACACTGAAGCTTTCTTT. Protein sequence: CASSDQTKQNTEAFF.

The chain joins TRBV28 to TRBJ2-1; 11 bases align to TRBD2. The junction had 9 bases not matched to a gene; V was cut back by 7 bases and J by 7 bases. Germline lookup yields CDR1 MDHEN and CDR2 SYDVKM. CDR3 size: 15 residues. DNA of the CDR3: TGTGCCAGCATTCTTAGCGGGAGGGCCGGGAATGAGCAGTTCTTC. Translation: CASILSGRAGNEQFF.

This clone has more than one count but fewer than ten. Other DNA sequences in the same sample also yield this CDR3. V usage is TRBV19 and J usage is TRBJ1-5; D gene ambiguous. Germline V CDR1 and CDR2: LNHDA, SQIVND (reference sequence). The CDR3 contains 13 residues. V was pared by 6 bases and J by 1 base, with 7 bases between. CDR3 in amino acids: CASSSDSNQPQHF. DNA for the CDR3: TGTGCCAGTAGCTCGGACAGCAATCAGCCCCAGCATTTT.

The chain couples TRBV6-5 to TRBJ2-1; no reliable D call. Trimming left V 6 bases short and J 4 bases short, with 7 bases between. Germline V CDR1 and CDR2: MNHEY, SVGAGI. This CDR3 comprises 12 residues. CDR3 residues: CASRNNYNEQFF. The CDR3, as DNA: TGTGCCAGCAGGAATAATTACAATGAGCAGTTCTTC.

This clone showed up just once. The V call is TRBV15, the J call TRBJ2-1, with 8 bases fitting TRBD2. The ends lost 7 bases at V and 1 base at J; junction bases unmatched: 6. The CDR3 is made up of 15 amino acids. Germline CDR1 LNHNV, CDR2 YYDKDF (reference sequence). CDR3 sequence: CATTPGRASYNEQFF. In DNA, the CDR3 is TGTGCCACCACCCCCGGGAGGGCGTCCTACAATGAGCAGTTCTTC.

This chain links TRBV4-1 with TRBJ2-1; 9 positions match TRBD2. This CDR3 region has 16 residues. V shed 2 bases, J shed 0 bases, and the junction held 2 bases outside the gene matches. Germline CDR1 MGHRA, CDR2 YSYEKL. CDR3 sequence (DNA): TGCGCCAGCAGCCAACTTAGCGGGAGCTCCTACAATGAGCAGTTCTTC. Translating it yields CASSQLSGSSYNEQFF.

The chain combines TRBV27 with TRBJ2-3; D is unresolved. From germline, CDR1 is MNHEY and CDR2 SMNVEV (reference sequence). This CDR3 has 14 residues. V lost 2 bases, J lost 1 base, and 7 bases lay in between. The CDR3: CASSLILGTDTQYF. DNA of the CDR3: TGTGCCAGCAGTTTAATTTTGGGCACAGATACGCAGTATTTT.

The V gene is TRBV27, the J gene TRBJ2-1; TRBD2 might be the D (5 bases). The V gene lost 1 base and the J gene lost 0 bases, with 7 bases spanning the gap. The CDR3 consists of 15 residues. Germline V gene data show CDR1 as MNHEY and CDR2 as SMNVEV (reference sequence). The DNA for the CDR3 is TGTGCCAGCAGTTTATGGCTAGCCTCCTACAATGAGCAGTTCTTC. Residues: CASSLWLASYNEQFF.

J is TRBJ2-1 and V is TRBV9, with D hard to call. The germline V gene encodes CDR1 SGDLS and CDR2 YYNGEE. This CDR3 is 12 amino acids long. V lost 2 bases to trimming and J lost 8 bases, with 8 bases between them. In DNA form, the CDR3 reads TGTGCCAGCAGCGTTGACTTCTATGAGCAGTTCTTC. This sequence encodes CASSVDFYEQFF. The full variable domain, with the rest looked up from reference TRBV9 and TRBJ2-1, is DSGVTQTPKHLITATGQRVTLRCSPRSGDLSVYWYQQSLDQGLQFLIQYYNGEERAKGNILERFSAQQFPDLHSELNLSSLELGDSALYFCASSVDFYEQFFGPGTRLTVL.

This chain uses TRBV7-6 with TRBJ2-4, with 7 bases matching TRBD2. This CDR3 region has 16 residues. Germline CDR1 and CDR2: SGHVS and FNYEAQ. The trim removed 3 bases at V and 1 base at J, leaving 6 bases unmatched. The CDR3: CASSFPKTSAKNIQYF. The DNA of the CDR3 is TGTGCCAGCAGCTTCCCTAAGACTAGCGCCAAAAACATTCAGTACTTC.

The chain uses TRBV5-6 and TRBJ2-3; maybe TRBD2 (5 bases). V lost 0 bases and J lost 6, with 8 bases in between. The CDR3 is 13 residues long. Germline values: CDR1 SGHDT, CDR2 YYEEEE. The CDR3 DNA follows: TGTGCCAGCAGCTTGGTTGGGGAGGATACGCAGTATTTT. Protein sequence: CASSLVGEDTQYF.

About this clone itself: Other DNA sequences in this specimen translate into the identical CDR3. This chain joins TRBV5-1 and TRBJ1-5; D call uncertain. CDR3 length: 13 residues. CDR1 SGHRS and CDR2 YFSETQ come from the germline V gene. V was trimmed by 0 bases and J by 6 bases, leaving 7 bases between them. The CDR3 loop is CASSLDVGQPQHF. The CDR3 DNA sequence: TGCGCCAGCAGCTTGGATGTGGGTCAGCCCCAGCATTTT.

The chain recombines TRBV5-1 with TRBJ2-5, with D possibly TRBD2 on 6 matching bases. CDR1 SGHRS and CDR2 YFSETQ come from the germline V gene. The CDR3 has 16 residues. V lost 5 bases, J lost 0 bases, and 17 bases lay in between. CDR3 loop: CASSRASEPYQETQYF. CDR3 coding DNA: TGCGCCAGCAGTCGGGCTAGCGAGCCGTACCAAGAGACCCAGTACTTC. Full variable domain (remainder filled in from reference TRBV5-1 and TRBJ2-5): KAGVTQTPRYLIKTRGQQVTLSCSPISGHRSVSWYQQTPGQGLQFLFEYFSETQRNKGNFPGRFSGRQFSNSRSEMNVSTLELGDSALYLCASSRASEPYQETQYFGPGTRLLVL.

A remark on this clone: Within the sample, other DNA sequences also encode this same CDR3. The chain recombines TRBV7-2 with TRBJ2-2, with D unclear. CDR3 length: 16 residues. V lost 3 bases, J lost 8 bases, and 19 bases lay in between. Germline V gene data show CDR1 as SGHTA and CDR2 as FQGNSA. The CDR3: CASSLLGQVLTGELFF. The CDR3 DNA reads TGTGCCAGCAGCTTGTTAGGGCAGGTCCTGACAGGGGAGCTGTTTTTT.

This clone occurred once. The V gene is TRBV10-3, the J gene TRBJ1-1; 7 nucleotides match TRBD1. The CDR3 consists of 16 residues. The V and J ends lost 3 bases and 1 base, in that order; junction bases with no gene match: 8. The germline CDR1 and CDR2 sequences are ENHRY and SYGVKD. The DNA for the CDR3 is TGTGCCATCAGTGAAGCAGGAGGGGGCAAGAACACTGAAGCTTTCTTT. Translating it yields CAISEAGGGKNTEAFF.

V and J are TRBV4-1 and TRBJ1-5; 9 bases line up with TRBD1. This CDR3 has 15 residues. CDR1 is MGHRA, CDR2 YSYEKL, per germline. Unmatched junction bases numbered 5, after V lost 5 bases and J lost 3 bases. CDR3 nucleotides: TGCGCCAGCAGCGAACAGGGGGCGTTCAATCAGCCCCAGCATTTT. Translating gives CASSEQGAFNQPQHF.

This sequence joins TRBV5-4 and TRBJ1-1, with 9 bases matching TRBD1. Germline V gene sequence: CDR1 SGHNT, CDR2 YYREEE (reference sequence). The V segment lost 0 bases and the J segment 3 bases; nucleotides outside the gene matches: 6. The CDR3 spans 16 residues. The CDR3 spells CASSLGTGGGHTEAFF. The CDR3 coding sequence is TGTGCCAGCAGCTTGGGAACAGGGGGCGGGCACACTGAAGCTTTCTTT.